This record concerns one TCR beta chain sequence. Antigen unknown. The data derive from a study of response to subunit inactivated influenza vaccine. Study-wide results and limits: Seasonal influenza vaccination, on each occasion, was suggested by the authors to recruit few new T cells.

Per germline, CDR1 MNHEY and CDR2 SVGEGT. The CDR3 contains 13 residues. Trimming took off 10 bases at V and 1 base at J, with 10 bases between the two ends. Each CDR3 protein is one row after TCRdb ran MiXCR on the RT-PCR reads. Of roughly 650,000 distinct CDR3 sequences detected, 13% to 15% appear once; the ten largest clones hold 6.5% to 8%. The sequence derives from a man over 45 who received an inactivated influenza vaccine. Sample: PBMCs from blood, taken about 14 days before vaccination. The chain uses TRBV6-2 or TRBV6-3 and TRBJ2-2; D not certain. The CDR3 sequence: CAIGPQNTGELFF. CDR3 DNA sequence: TGTGCCATCGGGCCACAGAACACCGGGGAGCTGTTTTTT.